This T cell receptor (beta chain) was observed in a study of cytomegalovirus exposure and HLA in healthy donors. PCR amplification relied on 60 Vbeta primers (plus 13 Jbeta primers). Profiling relied on immunoSEQ multiplex PCR, and the TCRdb table lists in-frame clones only, not all of them. The top ten hold around 2.1% of the sample, which has 150,000 to 200,000 clones, about 88% seen once. Germline assignment: CDR1 SEHNR and CDR2 FQNEAQ (reference sequence). V was shortened by 6 bases and J by 3 bases, with 20 bases between the two germline ends. This CDR3 comprises 16 residues. The chain carries TRBV7-9 and TRBJ1-2; D not resolved. The clonotype originates from a man aged 18 to 29 in good health and CMV-seropositive. Input material: PBMCs. The CDR3 DNA is TGTGCCAGCAGTTTTCCTTTAAGGACGGAGGACTATGGCTACACCTTC. Residues: CASSFPLRTEDYGYTF.